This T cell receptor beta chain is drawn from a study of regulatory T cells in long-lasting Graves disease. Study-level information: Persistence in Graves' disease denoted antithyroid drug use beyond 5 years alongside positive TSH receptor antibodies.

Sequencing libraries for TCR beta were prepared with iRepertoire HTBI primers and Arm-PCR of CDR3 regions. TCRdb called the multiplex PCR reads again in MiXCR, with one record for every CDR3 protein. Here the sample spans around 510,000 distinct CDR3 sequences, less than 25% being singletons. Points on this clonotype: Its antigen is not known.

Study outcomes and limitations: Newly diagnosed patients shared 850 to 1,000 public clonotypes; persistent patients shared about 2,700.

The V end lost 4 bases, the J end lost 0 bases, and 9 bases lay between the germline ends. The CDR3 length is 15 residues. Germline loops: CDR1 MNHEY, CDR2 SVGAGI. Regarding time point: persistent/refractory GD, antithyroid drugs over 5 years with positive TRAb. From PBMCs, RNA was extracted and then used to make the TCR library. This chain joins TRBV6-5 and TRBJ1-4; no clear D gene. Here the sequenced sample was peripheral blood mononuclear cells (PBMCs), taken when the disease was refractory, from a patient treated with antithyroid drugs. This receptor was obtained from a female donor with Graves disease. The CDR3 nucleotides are TGTGCCAGCAGTTCGACCGATTCAACTAATGAAAAACTGTTTTTT. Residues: CASSSTDSTNEKLFF.